Below are 3 T cell receptor beta chains sequenced from a single sample in a study of cytomegalovirus exposure and HLA in healthy donors. The PCR had 60 Vbeta and 13 Jbeta primers. Here immunoSEQ multiplex PCR was the method, and the copy in TCRdb shows in-frame clones only, minus some. The sample records 180,000 or so clones, about 79% being singletons. The specimen sequenced was PBMCs. Source of these receptors: a man aged 18-30 years in good health and CMV-seronegative.

The chain uses TRBV18 and TRBJ2-2; TRBD2 might be the D (6 bases). Trimming left V 2 bases short and J 6 bases short, with 10 bases between. The CDR3 contains 14 residues. In germline, CDR1 is KGHSH, CDR2 LQKENI. The CDR3 is CASSPTREAGELFF. The CDR3 DNA is TGTGCCAGCTCACCAACTAGGGAGGCCGGGGAGCTGTTTTTT. Looking up the rest from reference TRBV18 and TRBJ2-2 gives the full variable domain: NAGVMQNPRHLVRRRGQEARLRCSPMKGHSHVYWYRQLPEEGLKFMVYLQKENIIDESGMPKERFSAEFPKEGPSILRIQQVVRGDSAAYFCASSPTREAGELFFGEGSRLTVL.

V and J are TRBV11-3 and TRBJ2-7; 7 bases fit TRBD1. V shed 5 bases and J 4 bases; nucleotides not matched to a gene: 8. CDR3 length equals 14 residues. Germline CDR1 SGHNT, CDR2 YENEEA. The CDR3 loop is CASSPTSGGYEQYF. CDR3 nucleotides: TGTGCCAGCAGCCCCACTTCAGGGGGTTACGAGCAGTACTTC.

The rearrangement links TRBV10-3 to TRBJ2-3; possible D gene TRBD1, 6 bases. The CDR3 spans 14 residues. With 10 bases removed from V and 0 bases from J, the gap between germline ends came to 14 bases. Germline V gene sequence: CDR1 ENHRY, CDR2 SYGVKD. CDR3 in amino acids: CATRAGESTDTQYF. CDR3 DNA: TGTGCCACCAGAGCAGGGGAGAGCACAGATACGCAGTATTTT.